The clone carrying this T cell receptor (gamma chain) was seen more than once but under ten times. Its cognate antigen is unknown. The same CDR3 arises from other DNA sequences in this sample as well. This sample stems from a study of Vδ1+ human thymocytes. General study points: Highly polyclonal TRG and TRD repertoires with Gaussian CDR3 length distributions appeared in thymus.

Extracted RNA was reverse transcribed into cDNA. CDR3 amplicons came from multiplex PCR with pooled V-gene forward and constant-region reverse primers. TCRdb redid the clone calls on the multiplex PCR reads with CATT. The data contain about 36,000 gamma-chain clones, roughly 21% of them singletons. CDR1 is EGSNGY, CDR2 YDSYNSKV, per germline. V shed 0 bases and J 2 bases; nucleotides not matched to a gene: 6. The length of the CDR3 is 16 residues. The V call is TRGV2, the J call TRGJP2. The sequenced sample consisted of Vdelta1+ gamma-delta thymocytes from the thymus. Sample subset: FACS-sorted CD3+ TCRalphabeta- TCRVdelta1+ TCRVdelta2- thymocytes. The receptor was derived from a girl under three years old who had congenital heart surgery. The CDR3 sequence is CATWDGPGSSDWIKTF. CDR3 bases: TGTGCCACCTGGGACGGGCCGGGGAGTAGTGATTGGATCAAGACGTTT.